This passage covers 17 T cell receptor beta chains from one sample sequenced in a study of OX40 agonist ivuxolimab in advanced cancers. Only in-frame clones appear in the TCRdb table, and some are missing; sequencing was by immunoSEQ multiplex PCR. The sample comprises 63,000 or so clones, about 82% of which are singletons, and approximately 1% rests with the top ten. The input for sequencing was CD4+ or CD8+ T cells sorted from blood, taken in a trial of the OX40 agonist ivuxolimab. The receptors were sampled from an adult with an advanced solid tumor such as melanoma, head and neck, liver or kidney cancer.

V gene TRBV30 combines with J gene TRBJ1-2, with 8 bases aligning to TRBD1. The CDR3 is 12 amino acids. V shed 2 bases and J 8 bases; nucleotides not matched to a gene: 4. Germline-derived CDR1 and CDR2 are GTSNPN and SVGIG (reference sequence). CDR3 DNA: TGTGCCTGGAGTTTGACAGGGGACGGCTACACCTTC. Translation: CAWSLTGDGYTF.

This clone was observed once. This chain links TRBV27 with TRBJ2-3; D may match TRBD1 or TRBD2 (5 bases each). V was shortened by 2 bases and J by 7 bases, with 16 bases between the two germline ends. The CDR3 totals 15 residues. Germline V CDR1 and CDR2: MNHEY, SMNVEV (reference sequence). DNA for the CDR3: TGTGCCAGCAGTTTACGGGGTCAGGGACGAAATACGCAGTATTTT. This gives the protein CASSLRGQGRNTQYF.

This chain uses TRBV6-1 with TRBJ1-5; a possible D gene is TRBD1 (5 bases). Looked up from germline, CDR1 is MNHNS and CDR2 is SASEGT. This CDR3 region has 15 residues. V gave up 11 bases and J gave up 6 bases, with 23 bases separating them. This CDR3 reads CAGARQFGEGQPQHF. The CDR3 DNA is TGTGCCGGGGCACGGCAGTTTGGAGAAGGTCAGCCCCAGCATTTT.

The rearrangement links TRBV6-5 to TRBJ2-5; D not certain. Germline V lookup: CDR1 MNHEY, CDR2 SVGAGI. The CDR3 consists of 15 residues. V lost 2 bases to trimming and J lost 5 bases, with 15 bases between them. CDR3 sequence: CASSYTLGTRETQYF. The CDR3 nucleotides are TGTGCCAGCAGTTACACCCTCGGAACGCGGGAGACCCAGTACTTC.

This clone was picked up a small number of times. The chain combines TRBV15 with TRBJ2-3, with TRBD2 identical over 12 bases. V trimming: 5 bases; J trimming: 6 bases; junction bases outside the gene matches: 15. Germline V CDR1 and CDR2: LNHNV, YYDKDF (reference sequence). The CDR3 extends over 18 amino acids. The CDR3 bases are TGTGCCACCAGCGGCCTAGCGGGGGGGAGACGAGAAACTGATACGCAGTATTTT. Translating it yields CATSGLAGGRRETDTQYF.

This chain connects TRBV5-4 to TRBJ2-2, with TRBD1 matching 7 bases. The CDR3 spans 16 residues. V lost 0 bases and J lost 1; bases outside the gene matches: 3. Germline V gene sequence: CDR1 SGHNT, CDR2 YYREEE (reference sequence). In nucleotides, the CDR3 is TGTGCCAGCAGCTTGGCCTGGACAGGGAACACCGGGGAGCTGTTTTTT. It is translated as CASSLAWTGNTGELFF.

The V and J genes are TRBV28 and TRBJ1-4; D gene unclear. V was trimmed by 7 bases and J by 2 bases, leaving 14 bases between them. The CDR3 has 15 residues. Germline V CDR1 and CDR2: MDHEN, SYDVKM. The CDR3 region has the DNA TGTGCCAGCACCACACCGGGCGGGACTAATGAAAAACTGTTTTTT. Amino acid sequence: CASTTPGGTNEKLFF.

The rearrangement links TRBV19 to TRBJ2-1, with 9 bases matching TRBD1. CDR3 length equals 14 residues. The junction had 10 bases not matched to a gene; V was cut back by 5 bases and J by 11 bases. CDR1 and CDR2 from the germline V gene are LNHDA and SQIVND (reference sequence). The CDR3 DNA reads as TGTGCCAGTAGTCCGGGACAGGGACTCTCCCAGCAGTTCTTC. The encoded protein is CASSPGQGLSQQFF.

The gene calls are TRBV7-9 and TRBJ2-3; 7 bases align to TRBD2. This CDR3 has 13 amino acids. Unmatched junction bases numbered 7, after V lost 5 bases and J lost 8 bases. CDR1 is SEHNR and CDR2 is FQNEAQ in the germline V gene (reference sequence). CDR3 in amino acids: CASSLSGDVTQYF. For the CDR3, the DNA is TGTGCCAGCAGCCTAAGCGGGGATGTTACGCAGTATTTT.

This clone showed up just once. The chain links TRBV2 to TRBJ1-2; no definite D call. The length of the CDR3 is 12 residues. Trimming removed 2 bases at V and 7 bases at J, with 8 bases between. The germline V gene encodes CDR1 SNHLY and CDR2 FYNNEI. The CDR3 DNA follows: TGTGCCAGCAGTGAAAGTAGTGGTGGCTACACCTTC. Its translation: CASSESSGGYTF. The variable domain in full, with the rest retrieved from reference TRBV2 and TRBJ1-2, is EPEVTQTPSHQVTQMGQEVILRCVPISNHLYFYWYRQILGQKVEFLVSFYNNEISEKSEIFDDQFSVERPDGSNFTLKIRSTKLEDSAMYFCASSESSGGYTFGSGTRLTVV.

As for this clone: The same CDR3 also results from other DNA sequences found in this sample. The chain combines TRBV18 with TRBJ2-5; D unresolved. Germline loops: CDR1 KGHSH, CDR2 LQKENI. V lost 3 bases to trimming and J lost 2 bases, with 1 base between them. The CDR3 totals 11 residues. The CDR3 coding sequence is TGTGCCAGCTCACCTCAAGAGACCCAGTACTTC. Protein sequence: CASSPQETQYF.

The genes are TRBV5-6 and TRBJ1-4; no clear D. V lost 0 bases, J lost 6 bases, and 12 bases lay in between. Per the germline V gene, CDR1 is SGHDT and CDR2 is YYEEEE. This CDR3 is built from 15 residues. The CDR3 DNA follows: TGTGCCAGCAGCTTGGAATCCGGGTTTTATGAAAAACTGTTTTTT. This sequence encodes CASSLESGFYEKLFF.

This clone was seen only once. The chain uses TRBV28 and TRBJ1-5; 7 nucleotides agree with TRBD1. V was clipped by 6 bases and J by 3 bases; unmatched bases: 8. Looked up from germline, CDR1 is MDHEN and CDR2 is SYDVKM. This CDR3 comprises 15 residues. In nucleotides, the CDR3 is TGTGCCAGCAGCATGGGACAGCTATACAATCAGCCCCAGCATTTT. Translation: CASSMGQLYNQPQHF.

The V call is TRBV19, the J call TRBJ2-7; D may be TRBD2 (5 bases). V was pared by 4 bases and J by 2 bases, with 12 bases between. The germline V gene has CDR1 LNHDA and CDR2 SQIVND (reference sequence). The CDR3 has 14 residues. Here the CDR3 DNA reads TGTGCCAGTAGTACCCTCGGACTGCCCTACGAGCAGTACTTC. Encoded protein: CASSTLGLPYEQYF.

The rearrangement uses TRBV7-9 and TRBJ2-3, with D unresolved. Between the trimmed V and J ends, which lost 1 base and 0 bases, there was a span of 2 bases. Germline V CDR1 and CDR2: SEHNR, FQNEAQ (reference sequence). There are 13 residues in the CDR3. This CDR3 reads CASSLESTDTQYF. For the CDR3, the DNA is TGTGCCAGCAGCTTAGAAAGCACAGATACGCAGTATTTT.

This clone was picked up one time. The chain recombines TRBV7-2 with TRBJ1-1; TRBD1 is a possible D gene (5 bases). CDR1 SGHTA and CDR2 FQGNSA come from the germline V gene. CDR3 size: 16 residues. V dropped 2 bases and J dropped 4 bases, with 17 bases sitting between them. Here the CDR3 DNA reads TGTGCCAGCAGCTTATCCCCCCCCGGGGGGAGCACTGAAGCTTTCTTT. Translation gives CASSLSPPGGSTEAFF.

This chain uses TRBV11-2 with TRBJ1-1; D unclear. Trimming left V 5 bases short and J 5 bases short, with 6 bases between. This CDR3 has 11 residues. The germline V gene encodes CDR1 SGHAT and CDR2 FQNNGV. Here the CDR3 reads CASSIRTEAFF. CDR3 sequence (DNA): TGTGCCAGCAGCATTAGGACTGAAGCTTTCTTT.